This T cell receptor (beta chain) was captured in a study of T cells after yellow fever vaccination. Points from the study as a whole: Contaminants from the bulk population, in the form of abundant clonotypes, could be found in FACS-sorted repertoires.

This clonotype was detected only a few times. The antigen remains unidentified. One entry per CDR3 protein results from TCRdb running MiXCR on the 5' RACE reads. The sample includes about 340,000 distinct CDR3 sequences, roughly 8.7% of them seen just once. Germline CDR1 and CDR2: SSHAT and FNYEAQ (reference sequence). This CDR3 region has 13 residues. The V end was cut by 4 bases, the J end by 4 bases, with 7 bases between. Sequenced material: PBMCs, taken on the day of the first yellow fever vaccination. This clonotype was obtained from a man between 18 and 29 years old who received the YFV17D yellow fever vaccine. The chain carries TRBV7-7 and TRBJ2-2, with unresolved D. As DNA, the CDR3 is TGTGCCAGCAGCTCCCCGGGCACCGGGGAGCTGTTTTTT. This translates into CASSSPGTGELFF.